Listed below are T cell receptor beta chains from one sample, sequenced in a study of cytomegalovirus exposure and HLA in healthy donors. Method: immunoSEQ multiplex PCR; TCRdb's copy keeps in-frame clones and lacks some. The table has 80,000 or so clones, roughly a tenth seen once. Input material: PBMCs. The receptors stem from a man in his 60s in good health and CMV-seropositive. Each CDR3 is given with its conserved first and last residue. D genes are given only for firm matches. Size is omitted from some rows. Given values are once, few, many or a class for expanded clones.

clone_size	d_call	v_call	j_call	cdr3_nt	cdr3_aa
.	.	TRBV19	TRBJ2-5	TGTGCCAGTAGTATGGGTGGGGAGTGGGAGACCCAGTACTTC	CASSMGGEWETQYF
few	TRBD2	TRBV28	TRBJ2-7	TGTGCCAGCAGTTTATACTGGCGGGAGACCCACGAGCAGTACTTC	CASSLYWRETHEQYF
few	TRBD1	TRBV15	TRBJ1-5	TGTGCCACCAGCGGGCCCAACAGGGGGCGGAATCAGCCCCAGCATTTT	CATSGPNRGRNQPQHF
.	TRBD2	TRBV6-6	TRBJ2-1	TGTGCCAGCAGCACCCCCGGACTAGCGGGCAATGAGCAGTTCTTC	CASSTPGLAGNEQFF
few	.	TRBV6-6	TRBJ1-1	TGTGCCAGCAGTTACTCGAAGGAGACTGAAGCTTTCTTT	CASSYSKETEAFF
few	.	TRBV4-1	TRBJ1-2	TGCGCCAGCAGCCGTGACGGGGGAGGCATCTATGGCTACACCTTC	CASSRDGGGIYGYTF
few	TRBD2	TRBV19	TRBJ2-2	TGTGCCAGTAGTAGAAAGGGACTAGCGGGAGGGGACACCGGGGAGCTGTTTTTT	CASSRKGLAGGDTGELFF
.	TRBD1	TRBV10-2	TRBJ1-1	TGCGCCGGAAGTACCGGGGGGACAGGGGGGAACACTGAAGCTTTCTTT	CAGSTGGTGGNTEAFF
few	.	TRBV30	TRBJ1-5	TGTGCCTGGAGTGTACATTCGTCAGGGGCTCAGCCCCAGCATTTT	CAWSVHSSGAQPQHF
.	TRBD1	TRBV30	TRBJ1-2	TGTGCCTGGAGCCCCCAGGGGGAGTTCGGCTATGGCTACACCTTC	CAWSPQGEFGYGYTF
.	.	TRBV18	TRBJ2-2	TGTGCCAGCTCACCAGGCCCCGGGGAGCTGTTTTTT	CASSPGPGELFF
few	.	TRBV10-3	TRBJ2-5	TGTGCCATCAGTGAGCTGACACAGCAAGAGACCCAGTACTTC	CAISELTQQETQYF
few	TRBD1	TRBV2	TRBJ1-4	TGTGCCAGCAGTCTAGGACAGGGGGCGGAAGAAAAACTGTTTTTT	CASSLGQGAEEKLFF
.	.	TRBV4-1	TRBJ1-2	TGCGCCAGCAGCCAAGAATCCCCGCGGGGACTCTACACCTTC	CASSQESPRGLYTF
few	TRBD1	TRBV5-4	TRBJ1-2	TGTGCCAGCAGCTCCGACAGGGCGGAAGGCTACACCTTC	CASSSDRAEGYTF
few	.	TRBV15	TRBJ2-5	TGTGCCACCAGCAGTCGGGGGTTAGAGACCCAGTACTTC	CATSSRGLETQYF
.	.	TRBV9	TRBJ1-2	TGTGCCAGCAGCCCCTACGAGGTTGTAGACTATGGCTACACCTTC	CASSPYEVVDYGYTF
few	TRBD2	TRBV2	TRBJ2-1	TGTGCCAGCAGTGGGGGGGGAGATTACAATGAGCAGTTCTTC	CASSGGGDYNEQFF
many	.	TRBV6-1	TRBJ1-4	TGTGCCAGTCGAACGGGGGAATACGGTGAAAAACTGTTTTTT	CASRTGEYGEKLFF
few	.	TRBV29-1	TRBJ1-1	TGCAGCGTTGCGGGGGGGGATACTGAAGCTTTCTTT	CSVAGGDTEAFF
few	TRBD2	TRBV4-1	TRBJ2-1	TGCGCCAGCAGCCAAGGGGGGGGTCTTAGCTCCTACAATGAGCAGTTCTTC	CASSQGGGLSSYNEQFF
.	.	TRBV29-1	TRBJ2-5	TGCAGCGCCGGGGATTTACAAGAGACCCAGTACTTC	CSAGDLQETQYF
few	.	TRBV19	TRBJ1-1	TGTGCCAGTAGTGACCCCCGGCGGCAGCAGAACACTGAAGCTTTCTTT	CASSDPRRQQNTEAFF
.	TRBD2	TRBV9	TRBJ2-1	TGTGCCAGCAGCGCCCTAGCGGGGGGGACCTACAATGAGCAGTTCTTC	CASSALAGGTYNEQFF
.	TRBD2	TRBV30	TRBJ2-3	TGTGCCTGTCTAGCGGTTAGGCTCACAGATACGCAGTATTTT	CACLAVRLTDTQYF
.	.	TRBV19	TRBJ1-2	TGTGCCAGTAGTAACGCAGGCACGGGGAATAACTATGGCTACACCTTC	CASSNAGTGNNYGYTF
few	TRBD2	TRBV5-1	TRBJ2-6	TGCGCCAGCAGCCCACCAGCCGGGGGGGCCGCTGGGGCCAACGTCCTGACTTTC	CASSPPAGGAAGANVLTF
.	TRBD1	TRBV18	TRBJ1-5	TGTGCCAGCTCACCAAAAGGGACAGGGGGCACCTATCAGCCCCAGCATTTT	CASSPKGTGGTYQPQHF
few	TRBD2	TRBV29-1	TRBJ2-2	TGCAGCGGCGGGGGGGGAACGAACACCGGGGAGCTGTTTTTT	CSGGGGTNTGELFF
few	TRBD1	TRBV4-2	TRBJ1-5	TGTGCCAGCAGCCAAACCCTACAGGGGAGCAATCAGCCCCAGCATTTT	CASSQTLQGSNQPQHF
.	TRBD2	TRBV28	TRBJ2-1	TGTGCCAGCACCCCGGTATTTAGCGGGACATACAATGAGCAGTTCTTC	CASTPVFSGTYNEQFF
few	.	TRBV18	TRBJ2-6	TGTGCCAGCTCACCCGAACGGAGCTCTGGGGCCAACGTCCTGACTTTC	CASSPERSSGANVLTF
few	TRBD2	TRBV10-2	TRBJ2-5	TGCGCCAGCAGTGAGTCGGGACTATCGACCCAGTACTTC	CASSESGLSTQYF
many	.	TRBV19	TRBJ2-4	TGTGCCAGTAGTATAGCGGGGACAACTGTTTCAAACATTCAGTACTTC	CASSIAGTTVSNIQYF
few	TRBD1	TRBV28	TRBJ1-3	TGTGCCAGCAGTACCAACAGGGGATCTGGAAACACCATATATTTT	CASSTNRGSGNTIYF
few	TRBD1	TRBV28	TRBJ1-1	TGTGCCAGCAGTTTTTTCGGAGGGGACAGGGACACTGAAGCTTTCTTT	CASSFFGGDRDTEAFF
many	TRBD2	TRBV7-9	TRBJ2-7	TGTGCCAGCACCTTCGGGGGGGGCTCGCACGAGCAGTACTTC	CASTFGGGSHEQYF
few	.	TRBV28	TRBJ1-2	TGTGCCAGCAGTCCGATCCGGGACTATGGCTACACCTTC	CASSPIRDYGYTF
once	.	TRBV7-6	TRBJ2-7	TGTGCCAGCAGCACCGCAAGTAACAGTTACTACGAGCAGTACTTC	CASSTASNSYYEQYF
many	.	TRBV15	TRBJ2-7	TGTGCCACCAGCAGAGATCGAGGATCGGATGGAGCCCTCCGGGACTTC	CATSRDRGSDGALRDF
.	TRBD1	TRBV30	TRBJ1-5	TGTGCCTGGAGTGCCCAGACAGGGGCCCAGCCCCAGCATTTT	CAWSAQTGAQPQHF
.	TRBD2	TRBV5-1	TRBJ2-1	TGCGCCAGCAGCGGCGGACTAGCGGGGGGCTCCTACAATGAGCAGTTCTTC	CASSGGLAGGSYNEQFF
few	.	TRBV6-1	TRBJ1-2	TGTGCCAGCATGGAGGGCGGAGACTATGGCTACACCTTC	CASMEGGDYGYTF
few	.	TRBV5-1	TRBJ2-7	TGCGCCAGCAGCTTGGAGGAGGGTTACGAGCAGTACTTC	CASSLEEGYEQYF
few	.	TRBV6-5	TRBJ2-1	TGTGCCAGCAGTCCCCAGGGGCATGAGCAGTTCTTC	CASSPQGHEQFF
.	.	TRBV6-5	TRBJ1-2	TGTGCCAGCAGTACCCTGGACAGTCTTCCTTGCTACACCTTC	CASSTLDSLPCYTF